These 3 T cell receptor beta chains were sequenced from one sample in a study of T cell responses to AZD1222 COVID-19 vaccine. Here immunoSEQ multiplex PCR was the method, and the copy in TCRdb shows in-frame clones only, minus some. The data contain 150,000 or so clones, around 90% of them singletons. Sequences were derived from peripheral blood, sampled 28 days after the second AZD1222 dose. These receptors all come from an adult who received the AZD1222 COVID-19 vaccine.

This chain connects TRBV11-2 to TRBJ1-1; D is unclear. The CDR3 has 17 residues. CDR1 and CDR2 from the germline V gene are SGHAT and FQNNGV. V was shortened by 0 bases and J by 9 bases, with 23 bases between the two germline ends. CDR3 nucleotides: TGTGCCAGCAGCTTAGATGTTGTGATTTGGGGTAAACCTAAAGCTTTCTTT. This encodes CASSLDVVIWGKPKAFF.

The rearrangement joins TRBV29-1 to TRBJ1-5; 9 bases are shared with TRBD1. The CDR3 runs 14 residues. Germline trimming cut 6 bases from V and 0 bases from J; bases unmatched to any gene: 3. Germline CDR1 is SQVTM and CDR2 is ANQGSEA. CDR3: CSVGTGNSNQPQHF. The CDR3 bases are TGCAGCGTGGGGACAGGGAATAGCAATCAGCCCCAGCATTTT.

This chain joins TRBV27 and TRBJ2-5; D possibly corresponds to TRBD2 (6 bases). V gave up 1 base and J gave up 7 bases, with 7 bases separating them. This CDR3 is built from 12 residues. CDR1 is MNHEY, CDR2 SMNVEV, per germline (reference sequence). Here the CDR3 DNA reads TGTGCCAGCAGTTTATTCGGGGGGACCCAGTACTTC. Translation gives CASSLFGGTQYF.